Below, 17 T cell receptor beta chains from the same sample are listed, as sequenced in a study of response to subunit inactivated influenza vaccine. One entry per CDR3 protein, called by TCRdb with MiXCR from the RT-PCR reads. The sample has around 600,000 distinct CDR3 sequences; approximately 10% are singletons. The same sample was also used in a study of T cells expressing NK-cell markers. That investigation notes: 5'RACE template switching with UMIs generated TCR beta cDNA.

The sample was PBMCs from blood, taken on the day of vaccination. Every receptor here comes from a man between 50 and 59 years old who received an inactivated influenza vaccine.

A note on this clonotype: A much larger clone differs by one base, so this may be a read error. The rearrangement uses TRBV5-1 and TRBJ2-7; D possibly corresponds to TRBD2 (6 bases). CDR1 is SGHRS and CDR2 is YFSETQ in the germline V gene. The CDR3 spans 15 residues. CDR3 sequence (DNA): TGCGCCGGCAGCTTGTTGTTTGGTAGCGGCTACGAGCAGTACTTC. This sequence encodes CAGSLLFGSGYEQYF.

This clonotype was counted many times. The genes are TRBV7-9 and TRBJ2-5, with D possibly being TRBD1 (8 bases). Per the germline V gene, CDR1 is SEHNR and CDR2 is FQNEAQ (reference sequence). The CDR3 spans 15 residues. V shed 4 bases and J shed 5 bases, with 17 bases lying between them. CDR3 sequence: CASSSNGQGGETQYF. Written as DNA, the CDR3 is TGTGCCAGCAGCTCGAACGGACAGGGAGGGGAGACCCAGTACTTC.

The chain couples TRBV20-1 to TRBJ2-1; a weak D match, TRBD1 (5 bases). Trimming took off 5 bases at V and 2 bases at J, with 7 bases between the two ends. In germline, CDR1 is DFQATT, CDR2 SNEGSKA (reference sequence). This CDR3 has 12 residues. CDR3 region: CSARQTYNEQFF. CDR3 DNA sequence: TGCAGTGCTCGACAGACCTACAATGAGCAGTTCTTC.

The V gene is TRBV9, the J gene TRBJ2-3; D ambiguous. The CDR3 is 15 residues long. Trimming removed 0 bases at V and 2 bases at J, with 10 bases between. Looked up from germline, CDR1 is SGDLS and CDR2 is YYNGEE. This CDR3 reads CASSVGGGTTDTQYF. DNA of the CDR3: TGTGCCAGCAGCGTAGGTGGCGGAACCACAGATACGCAGTATTTT.

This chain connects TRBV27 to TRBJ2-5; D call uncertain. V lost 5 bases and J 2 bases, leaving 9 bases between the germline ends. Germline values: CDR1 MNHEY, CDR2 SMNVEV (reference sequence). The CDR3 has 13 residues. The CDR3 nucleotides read TGTGCCAGCAGTATCCTGGGGCAAGAGACCCAGTACTTC. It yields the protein CASSILGQETQYF.

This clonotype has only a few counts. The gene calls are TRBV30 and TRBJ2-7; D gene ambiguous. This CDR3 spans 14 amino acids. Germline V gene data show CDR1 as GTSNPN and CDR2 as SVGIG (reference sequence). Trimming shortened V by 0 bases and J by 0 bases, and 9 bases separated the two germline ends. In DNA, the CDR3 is TGTGCCTGGAGTGTACAATCAGACTCCTACGAGCAGTACTTC. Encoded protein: CAWSVQSDSYEQYF. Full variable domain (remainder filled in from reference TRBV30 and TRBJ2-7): SQTIHQWPATLVQPVGSPLSLECTVEGTSNPNLYWYRQAAGRGLQLLFYSVGIGQISSEVPQNLSASRPQDRQFILSSKKLLLSDSGFYLCAWSVQSDSYEQYFGPGTRLTVT.

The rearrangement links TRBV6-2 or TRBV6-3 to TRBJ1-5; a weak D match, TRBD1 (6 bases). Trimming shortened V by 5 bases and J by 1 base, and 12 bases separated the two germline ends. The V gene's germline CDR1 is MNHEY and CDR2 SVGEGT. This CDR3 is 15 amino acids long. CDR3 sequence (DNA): TGTGCCAGCAGTAACCTCAGGGGAAGCAATCAGCCCCAGCATTTT. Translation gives CASSNLRGSNQPQHF.

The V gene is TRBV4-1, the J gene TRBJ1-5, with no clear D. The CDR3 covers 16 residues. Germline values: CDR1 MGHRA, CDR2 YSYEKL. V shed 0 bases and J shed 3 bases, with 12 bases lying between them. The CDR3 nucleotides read TGCGCCAGCAGCCAAGAGTCAGTCTCTTTCAATCAGCCCCAGCATTTT. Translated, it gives CASSQESVSFNQPQHF.

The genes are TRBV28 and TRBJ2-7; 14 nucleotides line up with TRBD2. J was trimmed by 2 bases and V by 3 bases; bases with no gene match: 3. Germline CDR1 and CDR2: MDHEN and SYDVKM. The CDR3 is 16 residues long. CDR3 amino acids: CASSFMTSGRAYEQYF. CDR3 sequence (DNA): TGTGCCAGCAGTTTCATGACTAGCGGGAGGGCCTACGAGCAGTACTTC.

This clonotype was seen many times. The CDR3 is CASSSGQGSEQYF. CDR3 bases: TGTGCCAGCAGTTCGGGACAGGGATCCGAGCAGTACTTC. The rearrangement uses TRBV28 and TRBJ2-7; 9 nucleotides agree with TRBD1. The germline V gene encodes CDR1 MDHEN and CDR2 SYDVKM. V trimming: 4 bases; J trimming: 6 bases; junction bases outside the gene matches: 4. The CDR3 is 13 amino acids.

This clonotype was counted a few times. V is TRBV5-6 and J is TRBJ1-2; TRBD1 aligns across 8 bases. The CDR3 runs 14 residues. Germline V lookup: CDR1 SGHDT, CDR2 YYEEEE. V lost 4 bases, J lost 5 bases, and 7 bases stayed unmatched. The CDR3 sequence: CASSPGGAVYGYTF. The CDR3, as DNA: TGTGCCAGCAGCCCAGGGGGCGCGGTTTATGGCTACACCTTC. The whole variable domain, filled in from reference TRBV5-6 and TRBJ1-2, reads DAGVTQSPTHLIKTRGQQVTLRCSPKSGHDTVSWYQQALGQGPQFIFQYYEEEERQRGNFPDRFSGHQFPNYSSELNVNALLLGDSALYLCASSPGGAVYGYTFGSGTRLTVV.

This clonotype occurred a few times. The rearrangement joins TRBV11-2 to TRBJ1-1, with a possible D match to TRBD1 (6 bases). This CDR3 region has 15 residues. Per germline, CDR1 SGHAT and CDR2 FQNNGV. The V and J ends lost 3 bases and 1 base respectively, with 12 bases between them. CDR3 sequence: CASSFLTGQNTEAFF. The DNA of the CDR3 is TGTGCCAGCAGCTTCCTAACGGGACAGAACACTGAAGCTTTCTTT.

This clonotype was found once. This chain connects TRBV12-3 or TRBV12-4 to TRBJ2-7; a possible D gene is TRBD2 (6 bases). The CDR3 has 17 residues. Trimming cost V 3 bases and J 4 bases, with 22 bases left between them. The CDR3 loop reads CASSFRAGRGTKYEQYF. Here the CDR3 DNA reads TGTGCCAGCAGTTTCAGGGCCGGGCGCGGGACGAAATACGAGCAGTACTTC.

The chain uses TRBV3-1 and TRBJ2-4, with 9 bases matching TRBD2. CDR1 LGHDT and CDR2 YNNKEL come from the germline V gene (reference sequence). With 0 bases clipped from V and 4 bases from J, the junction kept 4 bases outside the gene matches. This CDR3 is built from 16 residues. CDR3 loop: CASSQERTSEKNIQYF. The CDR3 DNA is TGTGCCAGCAGCCAAGAAAGGACTAGCGAGAAAAACATTCAGTACTTC.

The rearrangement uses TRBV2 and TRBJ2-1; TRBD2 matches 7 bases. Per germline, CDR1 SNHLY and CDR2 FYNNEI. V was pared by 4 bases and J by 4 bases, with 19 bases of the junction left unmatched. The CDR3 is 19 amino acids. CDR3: CASSGPYGREAKGYNEQFF. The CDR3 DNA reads TGTGCCAGCAGTGGCCCCTATGGACGGGAGGCGAAAGGATACAATGAGCAGTTCTTC.

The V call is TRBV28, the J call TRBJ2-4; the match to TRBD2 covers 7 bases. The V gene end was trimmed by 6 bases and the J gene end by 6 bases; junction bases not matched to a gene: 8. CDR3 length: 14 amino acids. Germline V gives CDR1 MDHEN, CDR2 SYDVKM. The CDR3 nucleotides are TGTGCCAGCAGGCCCGGTGGGGGGGTAAACATTCAGTACTTC. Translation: CASRPGGGVNIQYF. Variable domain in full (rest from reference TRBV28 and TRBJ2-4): DVKVTQSSRYLVKRTGEKVFLECVQDMDHENMFWYRQDPGLGLRLIYFSYDVKMKEKGDIPEGYSVSREKKERFSLILESASTNQTSMYLCASRPGGGVNIQYFGAGTRLSVL.

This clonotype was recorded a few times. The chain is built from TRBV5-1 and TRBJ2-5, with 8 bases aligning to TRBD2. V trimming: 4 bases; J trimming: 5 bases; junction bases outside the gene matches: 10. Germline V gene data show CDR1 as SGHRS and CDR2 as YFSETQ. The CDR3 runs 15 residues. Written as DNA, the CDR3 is TGCGCCAGCAGCCGTTTGATCGCGGGGGGTGAGACCCAGTACTTC. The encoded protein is CASSRLIAGGETQYF.